A single sample gave rise to the 31 T cell receptor beta chains below, sequenced in a study of early T cells in non-severe SARS-CoV-2 infection (TCRdb year 2021). The protocol used for the library was 5' RACE. Sequencing used a NextSeq 500. TCRdb ran its own pipeline on the public reads, namely fastp trimming at Q25 and MiXCR clone calling, and kept in-frame beta chains. Every distinct CDR3 protein forms one entry, paired with its most common genes and DNA. This sample lists tens of thousands of distinct CDR3 sequences; roughly 12% were detected once. Of the sample, less than 3.5% is held by the ten largest clones. The sample was whole blood, taken at baseline. These receptors all come from an adult who was a healthcare worker with PCR-confirmed SARS-CoV-2 infection or an uninfected control (not recorded which).

In this sample, this clonotype turned up a few times. In DNA, the CDR3 is TGTGCCAGCAGCAAACCCGGGACAGGGGGCAATGAGCAGTTCTTC. This sequence encodes CASSKPGTGGNEQFF. This rearrangement joins TRBV11-2 to TRBJ2-1; 11 bases align to TRBD1. The CDR3 runs to 15 residues. Unmatched junction bases numbered 6, after V lost 5 bases and J lost 6 bases. The germline V gene has CDR1 SGHAT and CDR2 FQNNGV.

This rearrangement joins TRBV11-2 to TRBJ2-7; D is undetermined. This CDR3 contains 17 residues. The V gene's germline CDR1 is SGHAT and CDR2 FQNNGV. The germline V and J ends were trimmed by 5 bases and 3 bases, with 23 bases remaining between them. CDR3 in amino acids: CASSRRPGRNYFYEQYF. The CDR3 coding sequence is TGTGCCAGCAGCCGACGACCGGGCAGAAATTACTTCTACGAGCAGTACTTC. The complete variable domain, with remaining parts taken from reference TRBV11-2 and TRBJ2-7, reads EAGVAQSPRYKIIEKRQSVAFWCNPISGHATLYWYQQILGQGPKLLIQFQNNGVVDDSQLPKDRFSAERLKGVDSTLKIQPAKLEDSAVYLCASSRRPGRNYFYEQYFGPGTRLTVT.

The chain joins TRBV13 to TRBJ1-2; the match to TRBD1 covers 8 bases. Unmatched junction bases numbered 6, after V lost 5 bases and J lost 4 bases. CDR1 and CDR2 from the germline V gene are PRHDT and FYEKMQ (reference sequence). The CDR3 has 14 amino acids. CDR3 coding DNA: TGTGCCAGCAGCCCAGGACAGGGCAGCTATGGCTACACCTTC. The encoded protein is CASSPGQGSYGYTF. Looking up the rest from reference TRBV13 and TRBJ1-2 gives the full variable domain: AAGVIQSPRHLIKEKRETATLKCYPIPRHDTVYWYQQGPGQDPQFLISFYEKMQSDKGSIPDRFSAQQFSDYHSELNMSSLELGDSALYFCASSPGQGSYGYTFGSGTRLTVV.

This clonotype has only a few counts. This rearrangement joins TRBV20-1 to TRBJ2-1; 7 nucleotides line up with TRBD2. Unmatched junction bases numbered 9, after V lost 0 bases and J lost 7 bases. Germline V lookup: CDR1 DFQATT, CDR2 SNEGSKA (reference sequence). CDR3 length: 15 residues. CDR3 protein: CSARESDSRGNEQFF. DNA of the CDR3: TGCAGTGCTAGAGAATCGGACTCGCGGGGGAATGAGCAGTTCTTC.

This clonotype was seen repeatedly, ten times or more. The chain joins TRBV24-1 to TRBJ2-1; D not certain. This CDR3 has 14 residues. The V gene's germline CDR1 is KGHDR and CDR2 SFDVKD. The germline V and J ends were trimmed by 3 bases and 8 bases, with 13 bases remaining between them. The CDR3 protein is CATSDLWSSDEQFF. The CDR3 DNA is TGTGCCACCAGTGATCTGTGGTCCTCCGATGAGCAGTTCTTC.

A few counts support this clonotype. This chain uses TRBV7-2 with TRBJ2-5; D call uncertain. V was clipped by 5 bases and J by 1 base, with 5 bases between them. The CDR3 sequence is 12 residues long. Germline V gene lookup returns CDR1 SGHTA and CDR2 FQGNSA. The CDR3, as DNA: TGTGCCAGCAGCGCCCTCCAAGAGACCCAGTACTTC. Translation: CASSALQETQYF.

In its sample, this clonotype was seen a few times. The chain joins TRBV7-3 to TRBJ2-5, with unresolved D. Germline values: CDR1 SGHTA, CDR2 FQGTGA. The CDR3 is 13 residues long. The ends were cut back, 0 bases at V and 4 bases at J, with 6 bases in the middle. CDR3 sequence: CASSLTRLETQYF. DNA of the CDR3: TGTGCCAGCAGCTTAACTAGGTTAGAGACCCAGTACTTC.

This clonotype was observed a few times. V gene TRBV11-3 combines with J gene TRBJ2-2; TRBD2 is a possible D gene (5 bases). The CDR3 loop spans 12 amino acids. Deletions cut 8 bases from V and 3 bases from J, with 7 bases between. Germline V gene lookup returns CDR1 SGHNT and CDR2 YENEEA. CDR3 region: CASGLHTGELFF. Written as DNA, the CDR3 is TGTGCCAGCGGACTGCACACCGGGGAGCTGTTTTTT.

This clonotype has a count of ten or more. V usage is TRBV19 and J usage is TRBJ2-5; 8 bases match TRBD1. Per germline, CDR1 LNHDA and CDR2 SQIVND (reference sequence). Trimming removed 8 bases from V and 5 bases from J; junction bases left unmatched: 7. The CDR3 loop spans 13 amino acids. CDR3 DNA sequence: TGTGCCAGTTCCGGACAGGGTTTGGAGACCCAGTACTTC. It translates to CASSGQGLETQYF.

There are many counts of this clonotype. The chain combines TRBV20-1 with TRBJ1-4, with a possible D match to TRBD1 (5 bases). The CDR3 extends over 13 amino acids. Germline V gene lookup returns CDR1 DFQATT and CDR2 SNEGSKA (reference sequence). Trimming removed 5 bases at V and 4 bases at J, with 11 bases between. Here the CDR3 reads CSAGQGVNEKLFF. CDR3 nucleotides: TGCAGTGCTGGCCAAGGGGTTAATGAAAAACTGTTTTTT.

This clonotype was found a few times. The V call is TRBV28, the J call TRBJ2-1; D possibly corresponds to TRBD1 (6 bases). Germline V lookup: CDR1 MDHEN, CDR2 SYDVKM. The CDR3 has 15 amino acids. V was pared by 5 bases and J by 4 bases, with 15 bases between. The CDR3 spells CASSSPGQTYNEQFF. The CDR3 DNA reads TGTGCCAGCAGTAGCCCGGGACAAACGTACAATGAGCAGTTCTTC.

This clonotype was picked up many times. The chain joins TRBV6-2 or TRBV6-3 to TRBJ2-3; 9 bases agree with TRBD1. This CDR3 has 15 residues. Trimming removed 5 bases from V and 6 bases from J; junction bases left unmatched: 9. Germline-derived CDR1 and CDR2 are MNHEY and SVGEGT. CDR3 amino acids: CASSTGQGIGDTQYF. The CDR3 DNA reads as TGTGCCAGCAGTACTGGACAGGGGATAGGCGATACGCAGTATTTT.

There are a few counts of this clonotype. The chain links TRBV5-1 to TRBJ2-5; 13 nucleotides align to TRBD2. The CDR3 sequence is 21 residues long. CDR1 SGHRS and CDR2 YFSETQ come from the germline V gene. Unmatched junction bases numbered 18, after V lost 0 bases and J lost 4 bases. The CDR3 loop is CASSLGLATPSGLAGVETQYF. CDR3 sequence (DNA): TGCGCCAGCAGCTTGGGGCTTGCCACTCCTTCCGGACTAGCGGGGGTAGAGACCCAGTACTTC.

The chain has TRBV7-2 and TRBJ1-6; D unclear. Trimming removed 1 base from V and 7 bases from J, with 2 bases in between. The CDR3 has 12 amino acids. Germline-derived CDR1 and CDR2 are SGHTA and FQGNSA. This CDR3 is CASSLVNSPLHF. The CDR3 bases are TGTGCCAGCAGCTTAGTGAATTCACCCCTCCACTTT.

This chain uses TRBV12-3 or TRBV12-4 with TRBJ1-3, with D perhaps matching TRBD1 (5 bases). CDR3 length: 14 amino acids. Trimming pared 3 bases from V and 3 bases from J, leaving 9 bases between. The chain's CDR3 is CASSFETDGNTIYF. CDR3 nucleotides: TGTGCCAGCAGTTTTGAGACAGATGGAAACACCATATATTTT.

V usage is TRBV12-2 and J usage is TRBJ1-2; the DNA was not used to check the table's D call, TRBD1. TRBV12-2 is deemed a pseudogene. The CDR3 extends over 14 amino acids. Written as DNA, the CDR3 is TGTGCAAGTCGCTTCGGGGCAGAAGTCTATGGCTACACCTTC. It encodes CASRFGAEVYGYTF.

The genes are TRBV19 and TRBJ1-5, with D uncertain. V was clipped by 4 bases and J by 4 bases, with 11 bases between them. Germline V gene data show CDR1 as LNHDA and CDR2 as SQIVND (reference sequence). This CDR3 region has 14 residues. In DNA, the CDR3 is TGTGCCAGTAGTAACAAACAACTAAATCAGCCCCAGCATTTT. Amino acid sequence: CASSNKQLNQPQHF. The whole variable domain, remainder taken from reference TRBV19 and TRBJ1-5, is DGGITQSPKYLFRKEGQNVTLSCEQNLNHDAMYWYRQDPGQGLRLIYYSQIVNDFQKGDIAEGYSVSREKKESFPLTVTSAQKNPTAFYLCASSNKQLNQPQHFGDGTRLSIL.

The chain recombines TRBV15 with TRBJ2-3; D not certain. Germline CDR1 and CDR2: LNHNV and YYDKDF (reference sequence). V dropped 0 bases and J dropped 5 bases, with 6 bases sitting between them. The CDR3 runs to 13 residues. The CDR3 region has the DNA TGTGCCACCAGCAGAGATACCCGAGATACGCAGTATTTT. Translation gives CATSRDTRDTQYF.

This clonotype was seen many times. The J gene is TRBJ1-5, the V gene TRBV28; D call uncertain. Trimming cost V 11 bases and J 7 bases, with 12 bases left between them. Germline V gene data show CDR1 as MDHEN and CDR2 as SYDVKM. The CDR3 has 11 amino acids. CDR3 sequence: CAGSSGQPQHF. The CDR3 nucleotides read TGTGCCGGATCAAGTGGCCAGCCCCAGCATTTT.

The rearrangement uses TRBV4-1 and TRBJ1-6, with 10 bases identical to TRBD1. The CDR3 is 15 amino acids. The germline gives CDR1 MGHRA, CDR2 YSYEKL. Trimming at V came to 3 bases and at J to 9 bases, leaving 5 bases not matched to a gene. The CDR3 DNA reads as TGCGCCAGCAGCCAGCCGGGACAGGGGTTTTCACCCCTCCACTTT. Translating it yields CASSQPGQGFSPLHF.

The table lists this clonotype with many counts. The V call is TRBV6-1, the J call TRBJ1-2, with 10 bases fitting TRBD1. V trimming: 6 bases; J trimming: 2 bases; junction bases outside the gene matches: 9. Germline V gene lookup returns CDR1 MNHNS and CDR2 SASEGT. There are 16 residues in the CDR3. CDR3 DNA sequence: TGTGCCAGCAGGGAGGAAGAGGACAGGGGGAACTATGGCTACACCTTC. Its translation: CASREEEDRGNYGYTF.

The table lists this clonotype with a few counts. The rearrangement uses TRBV20-1 and TRBJ2-2; D not certain. Germline V gene data show CDR1 as DFQATT and CDR2 as SNEGSKA (reference sequence). This CDR3 spans 14 amino acids. The ends were cut back, 4 bases at V and 1 base at J, with 10 bases in the middle. The CDR3 DNA reads TGCAGTGCTACCCTAGAAATGAACACCGGGGAGCTGTTTTTT. Protein: CSATLEMNTGELFF.

The sample holds a few counts of this clonotype. The rearrangement links TRBV4-2 to TRBJ1-1; TRBD1 agrees at 7 bases. CDR3 length: 15 residues. J gave up 0 bases and V 2 bases, and 3 bases lay outside the gene matches. CDR1 is LGHNA and CDR2 is YNFKEQ in the germline V gene. CDR3 protein: CASSQQGDMNTEAFF. CDR3 nucleotide sequence: TGTGCCAGCAGCCAACAGGGGGACATGAACACTGAAGCTTTCTTT.

The chain has TRBV10-1 and TRBJ1-4; 10 bases align to TRBD1. From germline, CDR1 is WNHNN and CDR2 SYGVQD (reference sequence). This CDR3 is built from 14 residues. The J segment lost 6 bases and the V segment lost 5 bases, leaving 3 bases of the junction unmatched. The CDR3 region has the DNA TGCGCCAGCAGTCGGGACAGGGGCGATGAAAAACTGTTTTTT. It yields the protein CASSRDRGDEKLFF.

Many counts were recorded for this clonotype. The chain employs TRBV5-6 and TRBJ2-3; D is ambiguous. The V and J ends lost 3 bases and 1 base respectively, with 12 bases between them. Looked up from germline, CDR1 is SGHDT and CDR2 is YYEEEE. The CDR3 runs to 15 residues. Here the CDR3 DNA reads TGTGCCAGCAGCTCCTTTTGGACCCGCACAGATACGCAGTATTTT. It translates to CASSSFWTRTDTQYF.

This clonotype was recorded many times. The chain uses TRBV4-1 and TRBJ2-1; TRBD1 matches 10 bases. CDR1 is MGHRA, CDR2 YSYEKL, per germline. The V segment lost 3 bases and the J segment 7 bases; nucleotides outside the gene matches: 9. This CDR3 spans 16 amino acids. CDR3 sequence reads: CASSHLRDRGRNEQFF. The CDR3 DNA is TGCGCCAGCAGCCATCTCCGGGACAGGGGTCGGAATGAGCAGTTCTTC.

This chain uses TRBV24-1 with TRBJ1-5; the match to TRBD1 covers 7 bases. This CDR3 is built from 16 residues. V was pared by 4 bases and J by 0 bases, with 5 bases of the junction left unmatched. Looked up from germline, CDR1 is KGHDR and CDR2 is SFDVKD. CDR3 DNA sequence: TGTGCCACCAGTGAAGGGACAGTCTATAGCAATCAGCCCCAGCATTTT. This translates into CATSEGTVYSNQPQHF.

Many counts were recorded for this clonotype. This rearrangement joins TRBV20-1 to TRBJ2-7, with TRBD1 matching over 7 bases. This CDR3 has 13 amino acids. From germline, CDR1 is DFQATT and CDR2 SNEGSKA (reference sequence). The trim removed 4 bases at V and 2 bases at J, leaving 5 bases unmatched. CDR3 region: CSAMTGSTYEQYF. CDR3 sequence (DNA): TGCAGTGCTATGACAGGGTCAACCTACGAGCAGTACTTC.

In its sample, this clonotype was seen many times. The chain joins TRBV6-1 to TRBJ1-2; 7 bases map to TRBD1. The germline V gene has CDR1 MNHNS and CDR2 SASEGT. The trim removed 7 bases at V and 4 bases at J, leaving 12 bases unmatched. The CDR3 loop spans 15 amino acids. CDR3 nucleotides: TGTGCCAGCAACGCACAGGGGAGTCGTAGCTATGGCTACACCTTC. This encodes CASNAQGSRSYGYTF.

In this sample, this clonotype turned up a few times. The chain links TRBV20-1 to TRBJ2-3; perhaps D is TRBD1 or TRBD2 (5 bases each). The CDR3 has 16 amino acids. Deletions cut 0 bases from V and 4 bases from J, with 17 bases between. The germline V gene has CDR1 DFQATT and CDR2 SNEGSKA (reference sequence). CDR3 amino acids: CSARDPWGSGSDTQYF. The CDR3 nucleotides are TGCAGTGCTAGAGATCCCTGGGGGAGTGGTTCAGATACGCAGTATTTT.

The J gene is TRBJ2-7, the V gene TRBV29-1, with TRBD1 identical over 8 bases. The CDR3 runs 13 residues. Trimming at V came to 5 bases and at J to 3 bases, leaving 6 bases not matched to a gene. Germline V gene data show CDR1 as SQVTM and CDR2 as ANQGSEA. CDR3 amino acids: CSVSLGQGYEQYF. The CDR3, as DNA: TGCAGCGTTAGCCTTGGACAGGGCTACGAGCAGTACTTC.